Each of the 22 T cell receptor beta chains below was sequenced from the same sample in a study of T cell responses to AZD1222 COVID-19 vaccine. Generated by immunoSEQ multiplex PCR, the TCRdb table keeps only in-frame clones and is missing some. This sample has 120,000 to 150,000 clones; roughly 91% occur once, and the top ten carry 1.5% to 2%. Specimen: peripheral blood, collected on day 0 of AZD1222 vaccination. These receptors all stem from an adult in good health.

V and J are TRBV4-2 and TRBJ1-4; D uncertain. Germline CDR1 and CDR2: LGHNA and YNFKEQ. The CDR3 has 17 amino acids. Trimming shortened V by 0 bases and J by 1 base, and 12 bases separated the two germline ends. CDR3: CASSQDLGLGTNEKLFF. The CDR3 DNA reads as TGTGCCAGCAGCCAAGATTTGGGATTGGGAACTAATGAAAAACTGTTTTTT.

In its sample, this clone was seen once. The chain joins TRBV2 to TRBJ2-7; TRBD2 might be the D (6 bases). Germline V gene data show CDR1 as SNHLY and CDR2 as FYNNEI. This CDR3 has 12 amino acids. V gave up 1 base and J gave up 9 bases, with 10 bases separating them. CDR3 amino acids: CASSEGTTGQYF. The CDR3 bases are TGTGCCAGCAGTGAAGGGACTACCGGGCAGTACTTC. Supplemented by reference TRBV2 and TRBJ2-7, the full variable domain reads EPEVTQTPSHQVTQMGQEVILRCVPISNHLYFYWYRQILGQKVEFLVSFYNNEISEKSEIFDDQFSVERPDGSNFTLKIRSTKLEDSAMYFCASSEGTTGQYFGPGTRLTVT.

The V gene is TRBV2, the J gene TRBJ1-4; TRBD1 might be the D (6 bases). The V gene's germline CDR1 is SNHLY and CDR2 FYNNEI. The length of the CDR3 is 13 residues. Trimming left V 11 bases short and J 0 bases short, with 10 bases between. The CDR3 DNA is TGTGCCGGGCGGACAGCAACTAATGAAAAACTGTTTTTT. It specifies CAGRTATNEKLFF.

The sample holds one count of this clone. The chain combines TRBV6-5 with TRBJ1-2; no reliable D call. Per germline, CDR1 MNHEY and CDR2 SVGAGI. There are 16 residues in the CDR3. V was shortened by 0 bases and J by 4 bases, with 15 bases between the two germline ends. CDR3 nucleotide sequence: TGTGCCAGCAGTTACTCGAGGCTGGGAGGCGGCTATGGCTACACCTTC. It specifies CASSYSRLGGGYGYTF.

CDR3 region: CASSLNAGVGTDTQYF. The CDR3 DNA reads as TGTGCCAGCAGCTTAAATGCGGGAGTTGGGACAGATACGCAGTATTTT. This chain joins TRBV7-2 and TRBJ2-3, with 7 nucleotides matching TRBD2. Germline loops: CDR1 SGHTA, CDR2 FQGNSA. There are 16 residues in the CDR3. Trimming cost V 2 bases and J 3 bases; bases outside gene matches: 8. Based on the CDR3 plus reference TRBV7-2 and TRBJ2-3, the full variable domain is GAGVSQSPSNKVTEKGKDVELRCDPISGHTALYWYRQSLGQGLEFLIYFQGNSAPDKSGLPSDRFSAERTGGSVSTLTIQRTQQEDSAVYLCASSLNAGVGTDTQYFGPGTRLTVL.

V and J are TRBV7-9 and TRBJ1-2, with a tentative D call TRBD1 (6 bases). Germline loops: CDR1 SEHNR, CDR2 FQNEAQ (reference sequence). V lost 3 bases, J lost 7 bases, and 21 bases lay in between. The CDR3 has 16 amino acids. The CDR3: CASSLGLQGTIGGYTF. The DNA for the CDR3 is TGTGCCAGCAGCTTGGGACTACAGGGAACGATAGGTGGCTACACCTTC.

This rearrangement joins TRBV11-2 to TRBJ2-3; 7 bases agree with TRBD1. From germline, CDR1 is SGHAT and CDR2 FQNNGV. The CDR3 is made up of 15 amino acids. J was trimmed by 7 bases and V by 5 bases; bases with no gene match: 12. The CDR3 loop reads CASSRIRDSPNTQYF. The CDR3 DNA reads TGTGCCAGCAGCCGGATCCGGGACAGCCCAAATACGCAGTATTTT.

Only one count was recorded for this clone. The V gene is TRBV5-1, the J gene TRBJ1-1, with a possible D match to TRBD1 (6 bases). Trimming cost V 4 bases and J 2 bases, with 15 bases left between them. The CDR3 totals 15 residues. Germline V gives CDR1 SGHRS, CDR2 YFSETQ. The CDR3 region has the DNA TGCGCCAGCAGCCTGATGACAGGCGTAAACACTGAAGCTTTCTTT. Translated, it gives CASSLMTGVNTEAFF.

V usage is TRBV7-9 and J usage is TRBJ1-3; D remains unclear. Germline CDR1 and CDR2: SEHNR and FQNEAQ (reference sequence). With 1 base removed from V and 3 bases from J, the gap between germline ends came to 7 bases. The CDR3 runs 14 residues. The CDR3: CASSLGRFGNTIYF. CDR3 coding DNA: TGTGCCAGCAGCTTAGGTCGTTTTGGAAACACCATATATTTT.

The V and J genes are TRBV2 and TRBJ2-1; 13 bases align to TRBD2. The CDR3 has 15 residues. J was trimmed by 4 bases and V by 6 bases; bases with no gene match: 3. The V gene's germline CDR1 is SNHLY and CDR2 FYNNEI. In DNA, the CDR3 is TGTGCCAGCAGGGAACTAGCGGGGGGGTACAATGAGCAGTTCTTC. This encodes CASRELAGGYNEQFF.

This chain uses TRBV3-1 (or the pseudogene TRBV3-2) with TRBJ2-5; 7 nucleotides line up with TRBD1. Germline V lookup: CDR1 LGHDT, CDR2 YNNKEL (reference sequence). The CDR3 contains 12 residues. V gave up 4 bases and J gave up 5 bases; unmatched junction bases: 1. CDR3 amino acids: CASSPTGETQYF. DNA of the CDR3: TGTGCCAGCAGCCCGACAGGGGAGACCCAGTACTTC.

This clone showed up just once. The chain employs TRBV2 and TRBJ1-6; D ambiguous. CDR1 and CDR2 from the germline V gene are SNHLY and FYNNEI. CDR3 size: 13 residues. The V end was cut by 5 bases, the J end by 7 bases, with 9 bases between. The CDR3: CASSSGPNSPLHF. The CDR3 nucleotides are TGTGCCAGCAGTTCCGGTCCAAATTCACCCCTCCACTTT. Full variable domain (rest looked up from reference TRBV2 and TRBJ1-6): EPEVTQTPSHQVTQMGQEVILRCVPISNHLYFYWYRQILGQKVEFLVSFYNNEISEKSEIFDDQFSVERPDGSNFTLKIRSTKLEDSAMYFCASSSGPNSPLHFGNGTRLTVT.

The chain couples TRBV6-5 to TRBJ1-2, with D unclear. V was clipped by 4 bases and J by 3 bases, with 3 bases between them. CDR3 length: 11 residues. Germline CDR1 reads MNHEY; CDR2 reads SVGAGI. CDR3 nucleotide sequence: TGTGCCAGCAGTTCCTACTATGGCTACACCTTC. Its translation: CASSSYYGYTF.

This sequence joins TRBV5-1 and TRBJ2-5; D may match TRBD1 or TRBD2 (5 bases each). Trimming removed 3 bases at V and 1 base at J, with 7 bases between. The CDR3 has 13 amino acids. Germline CDR1 SGHRS, CDR2 YFSETQ. The CDR3 nucleotides read TGCGCCAGCAGCTGGGGACCCCAAGAGACCCAGTACTTC. Translation: CASSWGPQETQYF.

This chain uses TRBV2 with TRBJ1-5; D gene ambiguous. The CDR3 is made up of 16 amino acids. Germline CDR1 SNHLY, CDR2 FYNNEI. V was trimmed by 1 base and J by 4 bases, leaving 14 bases between them. The chain's CDR3 is CASSEEAVVGNQPQHF. For the CDR3, the DNA is TGTGCCAGCAGTGAAGAGGCCGTGGTCGGGAATCAGCCCCAGCATTTT. The complete variable domain, with remaining parts taken from reference TRBV2 and TRBJ1-5, reads EPEVTQTPSHQVTQMGQEVILRCVPISNHLYFYWYRQILGQKVEFLVSFYNNEISEKSEIFDDQFSVERPDGSNFTLKIRSTKLEDSAMYFCASSEEAVVGNQPQHFGDGTRLSIL.

The chain joins TRBV5-5 to TRBJ2-2; TRBD2 aligns across 7 bases. Looked up from germline, CDR1 is SGHKS and CDR2 is YYEKEE (reference sequence). The junction had 5 bases not matched to a gene; V was cut back by 3 bases and J by 6 bases. This CDR3 spans 14 amino acids. The CDR3 protein is CASSSLGGSGELFF. Here the CDR3 DNA reads TGTGCCAGCAGCTCCCTGGGGGGGTCCGGGGAGCTGTTTTTT.

The chain recombines TRBV9 with TRBJ1-2, with a possible D match to TRBD1 (5 bases). CDR1 and CDR2 (germline): SGDLS, YYNGEE. The CDR3 sequence is 18 residues long. V was trimmed by 3 bases and J by 6 bases, leaving 27 bases between them. CDR3 amino acids: CASSASPGPDSSLHGYTF. The CDR3 DNA reads as TGTGCCAGCAGCGCTTCTCCGGGCCCCGACAGCAGTCTTCATGGCTACACCTTC.

The chain uses TRBV7-8 and TRBJ2-1, with D perhaps matching TRBD1 (5 bases). V gave up 0 bases and J gave up 10 bases, with 13 bases separating them. The germline gives CDR1 SGHVS, CDR2 FQNEAQ. The CDR3 is 14 amino acids. CDR3 sequence: CASSLAIPNREQFF. DNA for the CDR3: TGTGCCAGCAGCTTAGCGATTCCCAACAGGGAGCAGTTCTTC.

This sequence joins TRBV18 and TRBJ2-7; D gene uncertain. CDR3 length equals 13 residues. Germline CDR1 KGHSH, CDR2 LQKENI. V was shortened by 2 bases and J by 4 bases, with 9 bases between the two germline ends. CDR3 amino acids: CASSPSSVYEQYF. The DNA for the CDR3 is TGTGCCAGCTCACCATCGAGTGTATACGAGCAGTACTTC. Based on the CDR3 plus reference TRBV18 and TRBJ2-7, the full variable domain is NAGVMQNPRHLVRRRGQEARLRCSPMKGHSHVYWYRQLPEEGLKFMVYLQKENIIDESGMPKERFSAEFPKEGPSILRIQQVVRGDSAAYFCASSPSSVYEQYFGPGTRLTVT.

J is TRBJ1-6 and V is TRBV10-1; D not certain. This CDR3 is 16 amino acids long. The V gene lost 0 bases and the J gene lost 3 bases, with 9 bases spanning the gap. CDR1 WNHNN and CDR2 SYGVQD come from the germline V gene (reference sequence). For the CDR3, the DNA is TGCGCCAGCAGTGAGTCCGGCACCTTCTATAATTCACCCCTCCACTTT. Translation gives CASSESGTFYNSPLHF.

This chain connects TRBV11-3 to TRBJ2-7; tentative D call: TRBD2 (7 bases). Germline V gene sequence: CDR1 SGHNT, CDR2 YENEEA. V was cut by 5 bases and J by 5 bases, with 16 bases left in between. This CDR3 region has 14 residues. CDR3 region: CASSQARGADEQYF. The CDR3 DNA sequence: TGTGCCAGCAGCCAAGCCCGGGGGGCCGACGAGCAGTACTTC.

The chain recombines TRBV30 with TRBJ2-2; tentatively, D is TRBD1 or TRBD2 (6 bases each). V shed 0 bases and J shed 2 bases, with 13 bases lying between them. CDR3 length: 16 residues. CDR1 is GTSNPN, CDR2 SVGIG, per germline (reference sequence). As DNA, the CDR3 is TGTGCCTGGAGTGTACGGGGGCTAGCCAACACCGGGGAGCTGTTTTTT. It is translated as CAWSVRGLANTGELFF.